Listed below are T cell receptor beta chains from one sample, sequenced in a study of blood T cell repertoires in COVID-19. Generated by immunoSEQ multiplex PCR, the TCRdb table keeps only in-frame clones and is missing some. The sample yields 300,000 to 350,000 clones, around 87% seen once. Sequenced input: peripheral blood. The origin of the receptors is a woman in her forties or fifties with COVID-19, enrolled during active disease. Each CDR3 is given with its conserved first and last residue. The D gene is left open where the match is weak. Clone size is stated in some rows and not others, as once, few, many or a class when expanded.

abundance | j_gene | v_gene | d_gene | CDR3nt | CDR3aa
once | TRBJ2-5 | TRBV4-2 | - | TGTGCCAGCAGCCCGCAGGGCCAAGAGACCCAGTACTTC | CASSPQGQETQYF
- | TRBJ2-1 | TRBV27 | - | TGTGCCAGCAGTTTATCCCCTACTTCGGTCAATGAGCAGTTCTTC | CASSLSPTSVNEQFF
- | TRBJ2-1 | TRBV11-2 | TRBD2 | TGTGCCAGCAGCTCACTAGCGGGAAGTGTGCATGAGCAGTTCTTC | CASSSLAGSVHEQFF
once | TRBJ2-2 | TRBV27 | TRBD1 | TGTGCCAGCAGTCCCCGACAGGGGGGGGACGGGGAGCTGTTTTTT | CASSPRQGGDGELFF
- | TRBJ2-3 | TRBV6-2/TRBV6-3 | TRBD2 | TGTGCCAGCAGTTACTCGGCGGGAGTAGGAGATACGCAGTATTTT | CASSYSAGVGDTQYF
once | TRBJ2-5 | TRBV7-3 | TRBD2 | TGTGCCAGCAGCTTCGGGGCTAGCGGGGGAGGGGAGACCCAGTACTTC | CASSFGASGGGETQYF
- | TRBJ1-2 | TRBV5-1 | - | TGCGCCAGCAGCCCCGCCACGGGGGTCTCCTATGGCTACACCTTC | CASSPATGVSYGYTF
- | TRBJ2-3 | TRBV30 | - | TGTGCCTGGAGAAGTCAGGGATTCACAGATACGCAGTATTTT | CAWRSQGFTDTQYF
- | TRBJ1-1 | TRBV18 | - | TGTGCCAGCTCACCATCGTGGATTGAGGCTGCAGCTTTCTTT | CASSPSWIEAAAFF
- | TRBJ1-5 | TRBV6-2/TRBV6-3 | - | TGTGCCAGCAGTTCCCTCTATCAGCCCCAGCATTTT | CASSSLYQPQHF
- | TRBJ1-5 | TRBV6-2/TRBV6-3 | - | TGTGCCAGCAGTTTGGGGCAGGGATACAGGCAGCCCCAGCATTTT | CASSLGQGYRQPQHF
few | TRBJ2-3 | TRBV10-1 | TRBD2 | TGCGCCAGCAGTGTCGGTGGTAGCGGGAGGGCAGATACGCAGTATTTT | CASSVGGSGRADTQYF
- | TRBJ1-2 | TRBV2 | TRBD1 | TGTGCCAGCAGTGAATTCTCCGACAGGGGGTATGGCTACACCTTC | CASSEFSDRGYGYTF
- | TRBJ2-5 | TRBV2 | - | TGTGCCAGCAGTGATGGGGCAGGAGAGACCCAGTACTTC | CASSDGAGETQYF
once | TRBJ1-2 | TRBV20-1 | - | TGCAGTGCTAGATACAGCTTCAGCTACACCTTC | CSARYSFSYTF
- | TRBJ2-3 | TRBV19 | - | TGTGCCAGTAGCGTGGGAGAGATTACCACAGATACGCAGTATTTT | CASSVGEITTDTQYF
- | TRBJ1-6 | TRBV27 | TRBD1 | TGTGCCAGCAGTCCAGGGGGGTTTTTGAGAGATTCACCCCTCCACTTT | CASSPGGFLRDSPLHF
- | TRBJ1-2 | TRBV18 | TRBD1 | TGTGCCAGCTCACCCGACAGGGGGCAGGGCTACACCTTC | CASSPDRGQGYTF
once | TRBJ1-2 | TRBV30 | TRBD1 | TGTGCCTGGAGTGTACAGGGGGGAAGTGGCTACACCTTC | CAWSVQGGSGYTF
- | TRBJ1-1 | TRBV7-9 | TRBD1 | TGTGCCAGCAGCCCTCAACAGGGGGGCACTGAAGCTTTCTTT | CASSPQQGGTEAFF
- | TRBJ1-1 | TRBV11-2 | - | TGTGCCAGCAGCTTAATAAGCCGCGGGCACACTGAAGCTTTCTTT | CASSLISRGHTEAFF
- | TRBJ2-7 | TRBV3-1/TRBV3-2 | - | TGTGCCAGCAGCCAGGAACTGCAGGGTTCCTACGAGCAGTACTTC | CASSQELQGSYEQYF
- | TRBJ2-7 | TRBV7-9 | - | TGTGCCAGCAGCTTAGCGGGGGGGCCCAAAGACTACGAGCAGTACTTC | CASSLAGGPKDYEQYF
- | TRBJ2-1 | TRBV5-5 | TRBD1 | TGTGCCAGCAGCTTGGAAGGGGGCTGGGCCAATGAGCAGTTCTTC | CASSLEGGWANEQFF
- | TRBJ1-4 | TRBV18 | - | TGTGCCAGCTCACCACCAAGCGGGAAGACACCCTCAACTAATGAAAAACTGTTTTTT | CASSPPSGKTPSTNEKLFF
- | TRBJ1-1 | TRBV11-3 | - | TGTGCCAGCAGCTTAGTAGGGGGATTGGACACTGAAGCTTTCTTT | CASSLVGGLDTEAFF